This is a list of T cell receptor beta chains from one sample in a study of blood T cell repertoires in COVID-19. The method was immunoSEQ multiplex PCR; TCRdb's version includes in-frame clones alone and lacks a portion of them. The sample consists of under 30,000 clones, 84% of them appearing once. Sequenced material: peripheral blood. These receptors originate from a man older than 75 with active COVID-19. Each CDR3 is given with its conserved first and last residue. A D gene is named only where the DNA matches it firmly. The size of a clone is reported for some rows only, either as once, few or many, or as a class for expanded clones.

v_gene	d_gene	j_gene	abundance	CDR3nt	CDR3aa
TRBV14	NA	TRBJ2-3	NA	TGTGCCAGCAGCCAAGGTTCTGGGGGGGGGCCCACAGATACGCAGTATTTT	CASSQGSGGGPTDTQYF
TRBV21-1	NA	TRBJ1-5	NA	TGTGCCAGCAGCCCGGGGTTGAGGGAGATAAGCAATCAGCCCCAGCATTTT	CASSPGLREISNQPQHF
TRBV3-1/TRBV3-2	NA	TRBJ2-1	NA	TGTGCCAGCAGCCAACTTACCCGCAGACAGGAGCAGTTCTTC	CASSQLTRRQEQFF
TRBV5-8	NA	TRBJ1-3	NA	TGTGCCAGCAGCTTGCCAGGGGCTGGAAACACCATATATTTT	CASSLPGAGNTIYF
TRBV5-1	NA	TRBJ2-2	NA	TGCGCCAGCAGCTCAGTCACCGGGGAGCTGTTTTTT	CASSSVTGELFF
TRBV27	NA	TRBJ2-2	NA	TGTGCCAGCAGTTTAAGGGGTAGTCTCGGGGAGCTGTTTTTT	CASSLRGSLGELFF
TRBV19	TRBD1	TRBJ1-4	NA	TGTGCCAGTAGTGCCCTATCCGGGACAGGGTATGAAAAACTGTTTTTT	CASSALSGTGYEKLFF
TRBV5-6	TRBD1	TRBJ2-7	few	TGTGCCAGCAGTAATACCTTGGGACAGGGGAACTCCTACGAGCAGTACTTC	CASSNTLGQGNSYEQYF
TRBV3-1/TRBV3-2	NA	TRBJ2-5	NA	TGTGCCAGCAGCCAAAGACAGGCACGGGAGACCCAGTACTTC	CASSQRQARETQYF
TRBV6-6	NA	TRBJ1-2	NA	TGTGCCAGCAGTCGAAGGGGCGGGGTTCGTAACTATGGCTACACCTTC	CASSRRGGVRNYGYTF
TRBV19	TRBD2	TRBJ2-1	NA	TGTGCCAGTAGTGGGGGACTAGACGGTGAGCAGTTCTTC	CASSGGLDGEQFF
TRBV9	NA	TRBJ1-4	NA	TGTGCCAGCAGCGTAGGGTCCGGAGCCAATGAAAAACTGTTTTTT	CASSVGSGANEKLFF
TRBV5-4	NA	TRBJ2-2	once	TGTGCCAGCGGCCTTAACACCGGGGAGCTGTTTTTT	CASGLNTGELFF
TRBV30	NA	TRBJ1-2	NA	TGTGCCTGGACGGGGGGGGCGCTCGGCTATGGCTACACCTTC	CAWTGGALGYGYTF
TRBV11-2	TRBD2	TRBJ2-3	NA	TGTGCCAGCAGCGGAGGGTTAGCGGGGGGGGACCGAGGGACGCAGTATTTT	CASSGGLAGGDRGTQYF
TRBV4-2	TRBD1	TRBJ2-7	NA	TGTGCCAGCAGCCAAGAGTCCGGGACAGGGTACAACGAGCAGTACTTC	CASSQESGTGYNEQYF
TRBV5-8	TRBD1	TRBJ2-7	NA	TGTGCCAGCAGCGTGGGGACAGGGGACGACGAGCAGTACTTC	CASSVGTGDDEQYF
TRBV6-1	TRBD1	TRBJ1-3	NA	TGTGCCAGCAGTGAAACCCGGGACAGGGGTCTCATCTTATCTGGAAACACCATATATTTT	CASSETRDRGLILSGNTIYF
TRBV5-4	TRBD1	TRBJ1-2	NA	TGTGCCAGCAGCTTTTCCGGGACAGGGACAGGAGGCTACACCTTC	CASSFSGTGTGGYTF
TRBV3-1/TRBV3-2	NA	TRBJ2-3	once	TGTGCCAGCAGCCAAGTGGCCCATCCCCCAGATACGCAGTATTTT	CASSQVAHPPDTQYF
TRBV5-1	NA	TRBJ2-3	few	TGCGCCAGCAGCTTGGCCGGAGATACGCAGTATTTT	CASSLAGDTQYF
TRBV5-1	NA	TRBJ2-7	NA	TGCGCCAGCAGAACCACGCCGCGGCAAGGGGGAGCCTACGAGCAGTACTTC	CASRTTPRQGGAYEQYF
TRBV6-5	TRBD1	TRBJ2-7	NA	TGTGCCAGCAGTCCCTATAGGACAGGGGCTACGAAGCAGTACTTC	CASSPYRTGATKQYF
TRBV10-3	TRBD1	TRBJ1-1	NA	TGTGCCATCAGGACGGACAGGGGGAACACTGAAGCTTTCTTT	CAIRTDRGNTEAFF
TRBV20-1	TRBD1	TRBJ1-1	NA	TGCAGTGCAGGGGGCGAGACTGAAGCTTTCTTT	CSAGGETEAFF
TRBV2	NA	TRBJ1-5	NA	TGTGCCAGCAGAGAGAGTACAGGGTGGGATCAGCCCCAGCATTTT	CASRESTGWDQPQHF
TRBV5-1	NA	TRBJ2-1	once	TGCGCCAGCACCACAGGCCAAGTCGGCAATGAGCAGTTCTTC	CASTTGQVGNEQFF
TRBV27	NA	TRBJ1-3	once	TGTGCCAGCAGTTTAGGGTCAGCGGGAAACACCATATATTTT	CASSLGSAGNTIYF
TRBV7-6	NA	TRBJ1-3	NA	TGTGCCAGCAGCCCCGTCGAAGGGAGTTCGGGAAACACCATATATTTT	CASSPVEGSSGNTIYF
TRBV6-4	TRBD1	TRBJ1-2	NA	TGTGCCAGCAGTGACCCCCGGACAGGGAGAGGCTACACCTTC	CASSDPRTGRGYTF
TRBV6-1	NA	TRBJ1-2	NA	TGTGCCAGCAGTGAAGGACGCACTACTTACTATGGCTACACCTTC	CASSEGRTTYYGYTF
TRBV19	NA	TRBJ1-2	NA	TGTGCCAGTAATCAAGGAGTTCTTGGCGGCTACACCTTC	CASNQGVLGGYTF
TRBV19	NA	TRBJ1-2	few	TGTGCCAGTAGTATAGGACAACGGCTCGGCTACACCTTC	CASSIGQRLGYTF
TRBV5-6	NA	TRBJ2-2	NA	TGTGCCAGTACGATACTCTCTTTAATTAACACCGGGGAGCTGTTTTTT	CASTILSLINTGELFF
TRBV18	NA	TRBJ1-5	NA	TGTGCCAGCTCACCCCGGTCGACGGGGGGGAATAGCAATCAGCCCCAGCATTTT	CASSPRSTGGNSNQPQHF
TRBV5-5	NA	TRBJ1-2	NA	TGTGCCAGCAGCCCAGGGGTTGCTGGTGGCTACACCTTC	CASSPGVAGGYTF
TRBV11-2	NA	TRBJ2-3	NA	TGTGCCAGCAGCTTTTCTCATGAGAGCACAGATACGCAGTATTTT	CASSFSHESTDTQYF
TRBV6-4	TRBD2	TRBJ2-3	NA	TGTGCCAGCGCAAACGGGACTAGCGAAACAGATACGCAGTATTTT	CASANGTSETDTQYF
TRBV5-1	TRBD2	TRBJ2-1	few	TGCGCCAGCAGCTTGACTGCTAGCGGGGGGAATGAGCAGTTCTTC	CASSLTASGGNEQFF
TRBV11-2	TRBD1	TRBJ2-1	NA	TGTGCCAGCAGAAAGCCGGGACAGGCCTTCAATGAGCAGTTCTTC	CASRKPGQAFNEQFF
TRBV7-9	TRBD1	TRBJ2-5	NA	TGTGCCAGCAGCTTTACAGGGGGGTACCAAGAGACCCAGTACTTC	CASSFTGGYQETQYF